This T cell receptor (beta chain) was found in a study of shared clonotypes between healthy human individuals. Study details: There were three CD4 naive, three CD4 memory, two CD8 naive and one CD8 memory plates per donor.

Every subset's genomic DNA went evenly onto several immunoSEQ plates. Data came from immunoSEQ multiplex PCR; TCRdb stores just in-frame clones and leaves some out. The sample holds around 600,000 clones, approximately 96% seen once. On this clone itself: The antigen remains unidentified.

The V and J ends lost 3 bases and 5 bases, in that order; junction bases with no gene match: 5. Germline values: CDR1 MDHEN, CDR2 SYDVKM. This CDR3 region has 15 residues. Naive CD8 isolation took CD45RO-negative cells positively selected for CCR7 and excluded terminally differentiated effector memory CD45RA+ cells. Whole-study findings and limits: It was observed that about 5% of naive CD4 clonotypes were shared across several donors. Non-shared clonotypes showed lower generation probabilities than clonotypes common to all four donors.

Material: naive CD8+ T cells sorted from blood. The clonotype was recovered from a young woman in good health. V is TRBV28 and J is TRBJ2-3; 10 bases align to TRBD2. The CDR3 spells CASSFSAGGGDTQYF. Written as DNA, the CDR3 is TGTGCCAGCAGTTTTTCAGCGGGAGGGGGAGATACGCAGTATTTT.